This is a list of T cell receptor beta chains from one sample in a study of T-cell memory formation after mild COVID-19. TCRdb re-called the 5' RACE reads through MiXCR, storing one row per CDR3 protein. The sample lists about 620,000 distinct CDR3 sequences, more than 15% seen once, with around 12% in the top ten. Sequencing used PBMCs or a T cell subset sorted from them (not recorded which). These receptors originate from an adult woman who had mild COVID-19 (a few samples of this study predate the infection). Cell type and time point are not known. Both conserved end residues are part of each CDR3. The order of the fields is V gene, J gene, CDR3 protein.

v_call: TRBV6-5; j_call: TRBJ2-7; cdr3_aa: CASSKDSSYEQYF
v_call: TRBV20-1; j_call: TRBJ2-7; cdr3_aa: CSARVLELLYEQYF
v_call: TRBV27; j_call: TRBJ1-5; cdr3_aa: CASSLGTGVGNQPQHF
v_call: TRBV5-1; j_call: TRBJ2-1; cdr3_aa: CASSSGSTYNEQFF
v_call: TRBV30; j_call: TRBJ1-1; cdr3_aa: CAWSSGVAEAFF
v_call: TRBV20-1; j_call: TRBJ2-3; cdr3_aa: CSSGQGTVDTQYF
v_call: TRBV4-1; j_call: TRBJ2-7; cdr3_aa: CASSQGLAYEQYF
v_call: TRBV4-1; j_call: TRBJ2-7; cdr3_aa: CASRSPGSGSEQYF
v_call: TRBV7-8; j_call: TRBJ2-2; cdr3_aa: CASSRGLAGGPNTGELFF
v_call: TRBV7-9; j_call: TRBJ1-5; cdr3_aa: CASSLVSITPDHQPQHF
v_call: TRBV12-3/TRBV12-4; j_call: TRBJ1-2; cdr3_aa: CASSLGSNNYGYTF
v_call: TRBV7-9; j_call: TRBJ2-1; cdr3_aa: CASSQAPEQQFF
v_call: TRBV3-1; j_call: TRBJ1-1; cdr3_aa: CASSQGAEAFF
v_call: TRBV3-1; j_call: TRBJ1-6; cdr3_aa: CASSTQGARESPLHF
v_call: TRBV7-2; j_call: TRBJ2-1; cdr3_aa: CASSPAGSTSHNEQFF